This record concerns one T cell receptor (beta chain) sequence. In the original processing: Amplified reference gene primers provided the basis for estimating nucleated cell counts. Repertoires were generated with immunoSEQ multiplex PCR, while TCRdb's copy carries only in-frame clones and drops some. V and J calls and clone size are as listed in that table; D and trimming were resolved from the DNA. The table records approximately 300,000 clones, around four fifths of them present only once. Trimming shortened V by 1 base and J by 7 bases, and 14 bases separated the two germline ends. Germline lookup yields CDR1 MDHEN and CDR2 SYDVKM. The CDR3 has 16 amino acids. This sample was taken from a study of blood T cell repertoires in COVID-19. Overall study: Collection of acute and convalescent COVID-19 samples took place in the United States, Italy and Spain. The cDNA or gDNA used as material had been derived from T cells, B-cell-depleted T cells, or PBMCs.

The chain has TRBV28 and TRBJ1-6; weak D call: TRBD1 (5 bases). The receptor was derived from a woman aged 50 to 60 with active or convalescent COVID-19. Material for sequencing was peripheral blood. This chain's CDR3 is CASSLSSPGRNSPLHF. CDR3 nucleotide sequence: TGTGCCAGCAGTTTATCCTCGCCAGGGCGGAATTCACCCCTCCACTTT.